Each of the 20 T cell receptor beta chains below was sequenced from the same sample in a study of T cell repertoires in cytomegalovirus infection. Each CDR3 protein is one row after TCRdb ran MiXCR on the reads. The sample carries 110,000 to 150,000 distinct CDR3 sequences, about 6% recorded once. Sequences were obtained from PBMCs. The receptors were sampled from a human donor in good health (CMV status not recorded). Some clones in this sample may be carry-over from other donors' samples.

There are many counts of this clonotype. The gene calls are TRBV5-4 and TRBJ2-2; the D gene is possibly TRBD1 (7 bases). Germline loops: CDR1 SGHNT, CDR2 YYREEE (reference sequence). The CDR3 has 16 residues. The V end was cut by 3 bases, the J end by 2 bases, with 14 bases between. Written as DNA, the CDR3 is TGTGCCAGCAGCTCCGGACAGGACTACAACACCGGGGAGCTGTTTTTT. It translates to CASSSGQDYNTGELFF.

This clonotype was detected many times. The V and J genes are TRBV7-3 and TRBJ2-1, with D possibly being TRBD2 (6 bases). The CDR3 is 14 residues long. Germline V gene sequence: CDR1 SGHTA, CDR2 FQGTGA. The V end lost 10 bases, the J end lost 5 bases, and 18 bases lay between the germline ends. The CDR3 DNA sequence: TGTGCCACCCGGGCGGGACCAAACAACAATGAGCAGTTCTTC. Translating gives CATRAGPNNNEQFF.

This clonotype was seen many times. This chain links TRBV12-3 or TRBV12-4 with TRBJ1-2; TRBD1 is a possible D gene (6 bases). The ends were cut back, 4 bases at V and 0 bases at J, with 12 bases in the middle. The CDR3 length is 15 residues. The CDR3 nucleotides are TGTGCCAGCAGTTCCCACAGGGAAGCTAACTATGGCTACACCTTC. This sequence encodes CASSSHREANYGYTF.

This clonotype was seen a few times. V usage is TRBV4-3 and J usage is TRBJ2-5, with D maybe TRBD1 (6 bases). This CDR3 comprises 15 residues. CDR1 is LGHNA and CDR2 is YSLEER in the germline V gene. V lost 0 bases and J 1 base, leaving 9 bases between the germline ends. The CDR3 coding sequence is TGCGCCAGCAGCCAAGAAGGACAGCGCCAAGAGACCCAGTACTTC. It translates to CASSQEGQRQETQYF.

This clonotype has more than one count but fewer than ten. The genes are TRBV6-2 or TRBV6-3 and TRBJ2-1, with TRBD2 identical over 8 bases. The CDR3 sequence is 12 residues long. Germline lookup yields CDR1 MNHEY and CDR2 SVGEGT. Trimming at V came to 6 bases and at J to 15 bases, leaving 10 bases not matched to a gene. The CDR3 reads CASRAPGGVLFF. The CDR3 nucleotides read TGTGCCAGCAGGGCCCCGGGGGGGGTTCTGTTCTTC.

Of note for this clonotype: A much larger clone lies a single base off, so this may be a read error. CDR3 coding DNA: TGTGCCTCAAGAGGTGAGGGCGGAGCTTTCTTT. Its protein is CASRGEGGAFF. The V and J genes are TRBV7-3 and TRBJ1-1; unclear D gene. This CDR3 is 11 amino acids long. Germline lookup yields CDR1 SGHTA and CDR2 FQGTGA. Between the trimmed V and J ends, which lost 11 bases and 10 bases, there was a span of 17 bases. Combining the CDR3 with reference TRBV7-3 and TRBJ1-1 gives the whole variable domain GAGVSQTPSNKVTEKGKYVELRCDPISGHTALYWYRQSLGQGPEFLIYFQGTGAADDSGLPNDRFFAVRPEGSVSTLKIQRTERGDSAVYLCASRGEGGAFFGQGTRLTVV.

The table lists this clonotype with many counts. This sequence joins TRBV5-4 and TRBJ2-1; D tentatively reads TRBD1 or TRBD2 (6 bases each). CDR1 SGHNT and CDR2 YYREEE come from the germline V gene (reference sequence). This CDR3 spans 17 amino acids. Deletions cut 4 bases from V and 5 bases from J, with 22 bases between. In DNA, the CDR3 is TGTGCCAGCAGCAACCGACGGAGGCAAGGGGGGAACAATGAGCAGTTCTTC. Translation gives CASSNRRRQGGNNEQFF.

At least ten counts were recorded for this clonotype. V is TRBV7-2 and J is TRBJ2-2, with no clear D. CDR3 length equals 13 residues. V was trimmed by 5 bases and J by 5 bases, leaving 9 bases between them. Per germline, CDR1 SGHTA and CDR2 FQGNSA. DNA for the CDR3: TGTGCCAGCAGCCCGTTAGGAACCGGGGAGCTGTTTTTT. It specifies CASSPLGTGELFF.

This clonotype was seen repeatedly, ten times or more. CDR3 DNA: TGTGCCAGCAGTAAAAGACAGGGGGCGCGGGGCTACACCTTC. Protein: CASSKRQGARGYTF. The genes are TRBV6-5 and TRBJ1-2, with TRBD1 matching over 10 bases. Germline V gene lookup returns CDR1 MNHEY and CDR2 SVGAGI. CDR3 length: 14 residues. V lost 5 bases and J lost 8; bases outside the gene matches: 8.

In this sample, this clonotype turned up many times. V is TRBV25-1 and J is TRBJ2-3; the D gene is possibly TRBD2 (6 bases). CDR1 MGHDK and CDR2 SYGVNS come from the germline V gene. The V and J ends lost 1 base and 0 bases respectively, with 8 bases between them. CDR3 length: 15 amino acids. This CDR3 is CASSELGGSTDTQYF. Here the CDR3 DNA reads TGTGCCAGCAGTGAATTGGGAGGAAGCACAGATACGCAGTATTTT.

J is TRBJ1-5 and V is TRBV20-1; 10 positions match TRBD1. With 1 base clipped from V and 6 bases from J, the junction kept 6 bases outside the gene matches. This CDR3 has 15 residues. Looked up from germline, CDR1 is DFQATT and CDR2 is SNEGSKA (reference sequence). The CDR3 nucleotides read TGCAGTGCTAGAGCCGGGACAGGGGTTGGTCAGCCCCAGCATTTT. Translating gives CSARAGTGVGQPQHF.

This clonotype was seen a few times. This chain links TRBV29-1 with TRBJ2-5, with D maybe TRBD2 (6 bases). The V end was cut by 6 bases, the J end by 6 bases, with 20 bases between. CDR1 is SQVTM, CDR2 ANQGSEA, per germline. The CDR3 spans 14 residues. CDR3 bases: TGCAGCGTCAATATTGGAGGGAATCAGCAGACCCAGTACTTC. Protein sequence: CSVNIGGNQQTQYF.

This clonotype was seen at least ten times. The CDR3 DNA reads as TGTGCCAGTAGTATAGTTACAGCGGCTGAAGCTTTCTTT. Amino acids: CASSIVTAAEAFF. The chain links TRBV19 to TRBJ1-1; D gene ambiguous. The CDR3 covers 13 residues. Trimming shortened V by 1 base and J by 6 bases, and 9 bases separated the two germline ends. Per the germline V gene, CDR1 is LNHDA and CDR2 is SQIVND (reference sequence).

This clonotype has at least ten counts. This chain connects TRBV27 to TRBJ2-1; D tentatively fits TRBD1 or TRBD2 (5 bases each). V was pared by 8 bases and J by 0 bases, with 14 bases between. The CDR3 runs to 15 residues. From germline, CDR1 is MNHEY and CDR2 SMNVEV (reference sequence). CDR3 DNA: TGTGCCAGCCGACCGACGGGACGCTCCTACAATGAGCAGTTCTTC. As protein: CASRPTGRSYNEQFF.

This clonotype was seen ten or more times. V is TRBV7-8 and J is TRBJ1-5; D not certain. CDR3 length: 14 amino acids. V lost 3 bases to trimming and J lost 9 bases, with 15 bases between them. CDR1 SGHVS and CDR2 FQNEAQ come from the germline V gene. This CDR3 reads CASSLGRTKVPQHF. The DNA of the CDR3 is TGTGCCAGCAGCTTGGGAAGGACCAAGGTGCCCCAGCATTTT.

This clonotype was counted many times. The J gene is TRBJ2-3, the V gene TRBV7-2; D unclear. This CDR3 contains 16 residues. The V end was cut by 4 bases, the J end by 0 bases, with 14 bases between. The germline V gene encodes CDR1 SGHTA and CDR2 FQGNSA. The DNA for the CDR3 is TGTGCCAGCAGCTCGCCCCTAGGGCAAAGCACAGATACGCAGTATTTT. Protein sequence: CASSSPLGQSTDTQYF.

The table lists this clonotype with a few counts. The chain is built from TRBV5-1 and TRBJ1-1; D is perhaps TRBD1 (5 bases). The CDR3 extends over 12 amino acids. Trimming stripped 1 base from V and 8 bases from J, with 9 bases between. Germline assignment: CDR1 SGHRS and CDR2 YFSETQ. DNA for the CDR3: TGCGCCAGCAGCTTGCGCAGGGAGGAAGCTTTCTTT. As protein: CASSLRREEAFF.

This clonotype was picked up many times. V usage is TRBV7-2 and J usage is TRBJ1-2; 7 bases agree with TRBD1. V gave up 5 bases and J gave up 8 bases; unmatched junction bases: 8. Germline V CDR1 and CDR2: SGHTA, FQGNSA. The CDR3 consists of 13 residues. The CDR3 region is CASSPAGGGGYTF. The DNA of the CDR3 is TGTGCCAGCAGCCCAGCAGGGGGAGGCGGCTACACCTTC.

This clonotype appeared a few times. The V and J genes are TRBV20-1 and TRBJ2-7; D might be TRBD2 (7 bases). CDR3 size: 16 residues. Germline V gene lookup returns CDR1 DFQATT and CDR2 SNEGSKA (reference sequence). V was trimmed by 4 bases and J by 5 bases, leaving 24 bases between them. The CDR3 protein is CSANLRGGGNLNEQYF. The CDR3 DNA reads as TGCAGTGCTAATCTGAGGGGGGGGGGCAATCTCAACGAGCAGTACTTC.

This clonotype appeared a few times. The chain is built from TRBV4-2 and TRBJ1-2; tentative D call: TRBD1 (6 bases). The germline V gene has CDR1 LGHNA and CDR2 YNFKEQ. V was cut by 0 bases and J by 0 bases, with 8 bases left in between. The CDR3 is 15 amino acids. As DNA, the CDR3 is TGTGCCAGCAGCCAAGACAGGGGTGCTAACTATGGCTACACCTTC. It is translated as CASSQDRGANYGYTF.